Each of the 3 T cell receptor beta chains below was sequenced from the same sample in a study of kidney transplant recipient with SARS-CoV-2 infection. TCRdb reprocessed the reads via MiXCR and lists one record per CDR3 protein. This sample has 250,000 or so distinct CDR3 sequences, with roughly 26% found just once. The source material was a blood sample, sampled at baseline and on roughly day 110 from a kidney transplant recipient. Receptor source: a male patient aged 30 to 40 who had COVID-19 and was a kidney transplant recipient. Some T cells may arise from the graft donor.

There are many counts of this clonotype. This chain uses TRBV19 with TRBJ1-1; TRBD1 agrees at 9 bases. The V and J ends lost 3 bases and 1 base, in that order; junction bases with no gene match: 3. The CDR3 runs to 15 residues. Germline V lookup: CDR1 LNHDA, CDR2 SQIVND (reference sequence). The CDR3: CASSMVGQGNTEAFF. The DNA for the CDR3 is TGTGCCAGTAGTATGGTGGGACAGGGGAACACTGAAGCTTTCTTT.

Points on this clonotype: This sequence may be a read error, since a much larger clone differs from it by one base. The chain combines TRBV5-4 with TRBJ1-2; D gene uncertain. CDR1 and CDR2 (germline): SGHNT, YYREEE (reference sequence). This CDR3 contains 14 residues. The CDR3 DNA follows: TGTGCCGGCAGCTTACTCACCCAAGGCTATGGCTACACCTTC. This codes for CAGSLLTQGYGYTF.

This clonotype was detected ten times or more. This rearrangement joins TRBV21-1 to TRBJ1-5. TRBV21-1 is an annotated pseudogene. This CDR3 is built from 13 residues. CDR3 region: CAGLFTHNQPQHF. As DNA, the CDR3 is TGTGCCGGACTATTCACTCACAATCAGCCCCAGCATTTT.